These 6 T cell receptor beta chains originate from one sample sequenced in a study of chemoradiotherapy in HPV16-positive cancers. Produced via immunoSEQ multiplex PCR; TCRdb's table is partial and in-frame only. The sample shows 30,000 to 35,000 clones, roughly nine tenths of them seen only once. The specimen comprised blood, sampled from a patient who underwent chemoradiotherapy. The receptors come from a human donor with HPV-associated anogenital cancer.

The V and J genes are TRBV2 and TRBJ2-7; 8 bases line up with TRBD1. This CDR3 region has 16 residues. CDR1 and CDR2 (germline): SNHLY, FYNNEI. V lost 2 bases to trimming and J lost 3 bases; unmatched junction nucleotides: 9. This chain's CDR3 is CASSESRGQVGYEQYF. The CDR3 coding sequence is TGTGCCAGCAGTGAAAGCAGGGGGCAAGTGGGCTACGAGCAGTACTTC.

This clone was seen a handful of times. The genes are TRBV6-6 and TRBJ2-7; 7 bases agree with TRBD1. This CDR3 has 14 residues. Germline V gene sequence: CDR1 MNHNY, CDR2 SVGAGI (reference sequence). The V gene end was trimmed by 7 bases and the J gene end by 0 bases; junction bases not matched to a gene: 6. CDR3 sequence (DNA): TGTGCCAGCATTCTGACAGGGAGCTCCTACGAGCAGTACTTC. Its translation: CASILTGSSYEQYF.

The chain couples TRBV7-2 to TRBJ1-6; a weak D match, TRBD1 (5 bases). V was pared by 6 bases and J by 0 bases, with 15 bases between. Germline V gene data show CDR1 as SGHTA and CDR2 as FQGNSA. The CDR3 covers 17 residues. The CDR3 is CASSQYGAGSYNSPLHF. The CDR3 nucleotides read TGTGCCAGCAGTCAGTATGGGGCCGGCTCCTATAATTCACCCCTCCACTTT.

The chain joins TRBV6-6 to TRBJ1-2; maybe TRBD1 (5 bases). The CDR3 has 14 amino acids. V was pared by 7 bases and J by 2 bases, with 14 bases between. Per germline, CDR1 MNHNY and CDR2 SVGAGI (reference sequence). The CDR3 nucleotides read TGTGCCAGCATGTTGACAGTGGGGAACTATGGCTACACCTTC. Protein sequence: CASMLTVGNYGYTF.

The chain couples TRBV11-1 to TRBJ2-7; 7 nucleotides match TRBD2. The ends lost 3 bases at V and 4 bases at J; junction bases unmatched: 9. The CDR3 covers 15 residues. Germline V gives CDR1 SGHAT, CDR2 FQDESV (reference sequence). CDR3 DNA sequence: TGTGCCAGCAGCTTCCTGGGGGGGAGTAGGTACGAGCAGTACTTC. Its protein product is CASSFLGGSRYEQYF.

The rearrangement uses TRBV5-4 and TRBJ2-5; no reliable D call. This CDR3 spans 14 amino acids. Trimming took off 3 bases at V and 2 bases at J, with 11 bases between the two ends. Germline assignment: CDR1 SGHNT and CDR2 YYREEE (reference sequence). CDR3 DNA sequence: TGTGCCAGCAGCTCGGGTGGAACGCAAGAGACCCAGTACTTC. Protein sequence: CASSSGGTQETQYF. Drawing the rest from reference TRBV5-4 and TRBJ2-5, the complete variable domain is ETGVTQSPTHLIKTRGQQVTLRCSSQSGHNTVSWYQQALGQGPQFIFQYYREEENGRGNFPPRFSGLQFPNYSSELNVNALELDDSALYLCASSSGGTQETQYFGPGTRLLVL.